Listed below are T cell receptor beta chains from one sample, sequenced in a study of identifying expanded T cells in peripheral blood. Only in-frame clones appear in the TCRdb table, and some are missing; sequencing was by immunoSEQ multiplex PCR. Of 50,000 to 65,000 clones listed, approximately 83% were seen once; the top ten hold 19%. The sequenced sample was blood. The receptors stem from a person between 18 and 69 years old in good health. CDR3s include the opening cysteine and the closing phenylalanine or tryptophan. The order of the fields is CDR3 protein, CDR3 DNA, J gene, clone size, V gene, D gene. A D gene is named only where the DNA matches it firmly. The size of a clone is reported for some rows only, either as once, few or many, or as a class for expanded clones.

cdr3_aa: CATQRDRSYEQYF
cdr3_nt: TGTGCCACCCAGCGGGACCGCTCCTACGAGCAGTACTTC
j_call: TRBJ2-7
clone_size: .
v_call: TRBV2
d_call: TRBD2

cdr3_aa: CASSVEIRGGGSNGYTF
cdr3_nt: TGTGCCAGCAGCGTAGAGATCAGGGGAGGGGGTTCGAATGGCTACACCTTC
j_call: TRBJ1-2
clone_size: .
v_call: TRBV9
d_call: .

cdr3_aa: CASSGVGNTEAFF
cdr3_nt: TGTGCCAGCAGCGGGGTGGGGAACACTGAAGCTTTCTTT
j_call: TRBJ1-1
clone_size: .
v_call: TRBV6-5
d_call: .

cdr3_aa: CASSPQTGMNTEAFF
cdr3_nt: TGTGCCAGCTCACCACAAACGGGTATGAACACTGAAGCTTTCTTT
j_call: TRBJ1-1
clone_size: .
v_call: TRBV18
d_call: .

cdr3_aa: CASSYFKQGGYGYTF
cdr3_nt: TGTGCCAGCAGTTACTTTAAACAGGGGGGTTATGGCTACACCTTC
j_call: TRBJ1-2
clone_size: .
v_call: TRBV6-5
d_call: TRBD1

cdr3_aa: CASNTGPKETQYF
cdr3_nt: TGTGCCAGCAACACCGGACCAAAAGAGACCCAGTACTTC
j_call: TRBJ2-5
clone_size: .
v_call: TRBV2
d_call: .

cdr3_aa: CASSVFGGGSTDTQYF
cdr3_nt: TGTGCCAGCAGCGTATTCGGGGGAGGGTCCACAGATACGCAGTATTTT
j_call: TRBJ2-3
clone_size: .
v_call: TRBV9
d_call: TRBD2

cdr3_aa: CASRTSGRGGEQFF
cdr3_nt: TGTGCCAGCAGAACTAGCGGGAGGGGCGGGGAGCAGTTCTTC
j_call: TRBJ2-1
clone_size: once
v_call: TRBV6-1
d_call: TRBD2

cdr3_aa: CASSLPGRPDTQYF
cdr3_nt: TGTGCCAGCAGCTTACCCGGAAGGCCAGATACGCAGTATTTT
j_call: TRBJ2-3
clone_size: .
v_call: TRBV5-4
d_call: .

cdr3_aa: CASSGEVHEQFF
cdr3_nt: TGTGCCAGCAGCGGAGAGGTCCATGAGCAGTTCTTC
j_call: TRBJ2-1
clone_size: .
v_call: TRBV5-4
d_call: .

cdr3_aa: CSAGTGGANTEAFF
cdr3_nt: TGCAGCGCCGGGACAGGGGGCGCGAACACTGAAGCTTTCTTT
j_call: TRBJ1-1
clone_size: .
v_call: TRBV29-1
d_call: TRBD1

cdr3_aa: CASSYPPGRYEQYF
cdr3_nt: TGTGCCAGCAGTTACCCCCCAGGACGGTACGAGCAGTACTTC
j_call: TRBJ2-7
clone_size: once
v_call: TRBV6-5
d_call: .

cdr3_aa: CASIGTATNSPLHF
cdr3_nt: TGTGCCAGCATAGGGACAGCAACAAATTCACCCCTCCACTTT
j_call: TRBJ1-6
clone_size: .
v_call: TRBV2
d_call: TRBD1

cdr3_aa: CAISRTGSSDEQFF
cdr3_nt: TGTGCCATCAGTCGGACAGGGAGCTCAGATGAGCAGTTCTTC
j_call: TRBJ2-1
clone_size: .
v_call: TRBV10-3
d_call: TRBD1

cdr3_aa: CASSPRADPQYGYTF
cdr3_nt: TGTGCCAGCTCACCACGGGCCGACCCCCAATATGGCTACACCTTC
j_call: TRBJ1-2
clone_size: .
v_call: TRBV18
d_call: .

cdr3_aa: CASSENHRAGTLFF
cdr3_nt: TGTGCCAGCAGTGAAAACCACAGGGCTGGAACACTGTTTTTT
j_call: TRBJ1-4
clone_size: .
v_call: TRBV2
d_call: .

cdr3_aa: CASSPTRGYGYTF
cdr3_nt: TGTGCCAGCAGCCCTACGCGGGGCTATGGCTACACCTTC
j_call: TRBJ1-2
clone_size: .
v_call: TRBV7-8
d_call: .

cdr3_aa: CASRPQGLTNYGYTF
cdr3_nt: TGTGCCAGCAGACCACAGGGGTTGACCAACTATGGCTACACCTTC
j_call: TRBJ1-2
clone_size: .
v_call: TRBV2
d_call: TRBD1

cdr3_aa: CASSLNGGQETQYF
cdr3_nt: TGTGCCAGCAGCCTAAATGGGGGCCAAGAGACCCAGTACTTC
j_call: TRBJ2-5
clone_size: once
v_call: TRBV7-2
d_call: .

cdr3_aa: CASSDGPRQETQYF
cdr3_nt: TGTGCCAGCAGTGACGGCCCTAGACAAGAGACCCAGTACTTC
j_call: TRBJ2-5
clone_size: .
v_call: TRBV2
d_call: .

cdr3_aa: CASSEAGTADYGYTF
cdr3_nt: TGTGCCAGCAGTGAAGCGGGTACAGCCGACTATGGCTACACCTTC
j_call: TRBJ1-2
clone_size: .
v_call: TRBV6-1
d_call: .

cdr3_aa: CASSPRLTTSGASNTGELFF
cdr3_nt: TGCGCCAGCAGCCCGAGATTAACGACTAGCGGGGCATCGAACACCGGGGAGCTGTTTTTT
j_call: TRBJ2-2
clone_size: .
v_call: TRBV5-1
d_call: TRBD2

cdr3_aa: CASSREGLSEQFF
cdr3_nt: TGTGCCAGCAGCCGGGAGGGCCTGAGTGAGCAGTTCTTC
j_call: TRBJ2-1
clone_size: .
v_call: TRBV7-2
d_call: TRBD2

cdr3_aa: CASSIHLGTAFTDTQYF
cdr3_nt: TGTGCCAGTAGTATTCATTTGGGGACAGCTTTTACAGATACGCAGTATTTT
j_call: TRBJ2-3
clone_size: once
v_call: TRBV19
d_call: TRBD1

cdr3_aa: CASSLAVLGSNSPLHF
cdr3_nt: TGTGCCAGCAGTTTAGCGGTTCTGGGCTCTAATTCACCCCTCCACTTT
j_call: TRBJ1-6
clone_size: .
v_call: TRBV27
d_call: .

cdr3_aa: CASSSFLPSGGAKRGRAFF
cdr3_nt: TGCGCCAGCAGCTCGTTTTTACCTTCGGGAGGCGCGAAAAGAGGAAGAGCTTTCTTT
j_call: TRBJ1-1
clone_size: .
v_call: TRBV4-1
d_call: .

cdr3_aa: CASGRGGSYNEQFF
cdr3_nt: TGTGCCAGCGGTCGGGGCGGCTCCTACAATGAGCAGTTCTTC
j_call: TRBJ2-1
clone_size: .
v_call: TRBV6-1
d_call: .

cdr3_aa: CASSFQDSYEQYF
cdr3_nt: TGTGCCAGCAGCTTCCAGGACTCCTACGAGCAGTACTTC
j_call: TRBJ2-7
clone_size: .
v_call: TRBV11-3
d_call: .

cdr3_aa: CSVEIGGRETQYF
cdr3_nt: TGCAGCGTTGAAATAGGGGGCCGGGAGACCCAGTACTTC
j_call: TRBJ2-5
clone_size: .
v_call: TRBV29-1
d_call: TRBD1

cdr3_aa: CASSDGNIRRTETQYF
cdr3_nt: TGTGCCAGCAGTGACGGAAATATCCGGAGGACGGAGACCCAGTACTTC
j_call: TRBJ2-5
clone_size: .
v_call: TRBV25-1
d_call: .

cdr3_aa: CASRPNQGGRFPEQYF
cdr3_nt: TGTGCCAGCAGACCAAATCAGGGGGGGCGCTTTCCCGAGCAGTACTTC
j_call: TRBJ2-7
clone_size: .
v_call: TRBV25-1
d_call: .

cdr3_aa: CASSQVARGAGTDTQYF
cdr3_nt: TGCGCCAGCAGCCAAGTAGCCCGGGGCGCGGGCACAGATACGCAGTATTTT
j_call: TRBJ2-3
clone_size: .
v_call: TRBV4-1
d_call: .

cdr3_aa: CASSALAGTGGETQYF
cdr3_nt: TGTGCCAGCAGCGCTTTGGCGGGGACGGGCGGAGAGACCCAGTACTTC
j_call: TRBJ2-5
clone_size: .
v_call: TRBV25-1
d_call: .

cdr3_aa: CASGWWEGSGTEAFF
cdr3_nt: TGTGCTAGTGGTTGGTGGGAGGGAAGCGGCACTGAAGCTTTCTTT
j_call: TRBJ1-1
clone_size: few
v_call: TRBV12-5
d_call: .

cdr3_aa: CSAGTNEQFF
cdr3_nt: TGCAGCGCCGGGACCAATGAGCAGTTCTTC
j_call: TRBJ2-1
clone_size: once
v_call: TRBV29-1
d_call: .

cdr3_aa: CASSLAPGGGVGELFF
cdr3_nt: TGTGCCAGCAGCTTAGCGCCTGGCGGAGGAGTAGGGGAGCTGTTTTTT
j_call: TRBJ2-2
clone_size: .
v_call: TRBV7-8
d_call: .

cdr3_aa: CASSPPGQGWGGYTF
cdr3_nt: TGTGCCAGCAGCCCCCCGGGACAGGGATGGGGTGGCTACACCTTC
j_call: TRBJ1-2
clone_size: .
v_call: TRBV6-5
d_call: TRBD1

cdr3_aa: CASTSSGTQYF
cdr3_nt: TGTGCCAGCACCTCGTCAGGGACCCAGTACTTC
j_call: TRBJ2-5
clone_size: .
v_call: TRBV7-9
d_call: .

cdr3_aa: CASSLGGARSEQYF
cdr3_nt: TGTGCCAGCAGCTTAGGCGGGGCGCGTAGTGAGCAGTACTTC
j_call: TRBJ2-7
clone_size: .
v_call: TRBV7-9
d_call: .

cdr3_aa: CASLPDLANQPQHF
cdr3_nt: TGTGCCAGCCTCCCGGATCTAGCCAATCAGCCCCAGCATTTT
j_call: TRBJ1-5
clone_size: .
v_call: TRBV2
d_call: .

cdr3_aa: CASSGTRGRTEAFF
cdr3_nt: TGCGCCAGCAGCGGTACCAGGGGGCGGACTGAAGCTTTCTTT
j_call: TRBJ1-1
clone_size: .
v_call: TRBV5-1
d_call: TRBD1

cdr3_aa: CASSLGRGSYEQYF
cdr3_nt: TGTGCCAGCAGTTTAGGCAGGGGCTCCTACGAGCAGTACTTC
j_call: TRBJ2-7
clone_size: .
v_call: TRBV27
d_call: .

cdr3_aa: CASSDRGLAGGPDTQYF
cdr3_nt: TGTGCCAGCAGTGACCGTGGACTAGCGGGGGGGCCGGATACGCAGTATTTT
j_call: TRBJ2-3
clone_size: .
v_call: TRBV6-4
d_call: TRBD2

cdr3_aa: CASSLRTSGGQETQYF
cdr3_nt: TGTGCCAGCAGCTTAAGGACTAGCGGGGGGCAAGAGACCCAGTACTTC
j_call: TRBJ2-5
clone_size: .
v_call: TRBV7-9
d_call: TRBD2